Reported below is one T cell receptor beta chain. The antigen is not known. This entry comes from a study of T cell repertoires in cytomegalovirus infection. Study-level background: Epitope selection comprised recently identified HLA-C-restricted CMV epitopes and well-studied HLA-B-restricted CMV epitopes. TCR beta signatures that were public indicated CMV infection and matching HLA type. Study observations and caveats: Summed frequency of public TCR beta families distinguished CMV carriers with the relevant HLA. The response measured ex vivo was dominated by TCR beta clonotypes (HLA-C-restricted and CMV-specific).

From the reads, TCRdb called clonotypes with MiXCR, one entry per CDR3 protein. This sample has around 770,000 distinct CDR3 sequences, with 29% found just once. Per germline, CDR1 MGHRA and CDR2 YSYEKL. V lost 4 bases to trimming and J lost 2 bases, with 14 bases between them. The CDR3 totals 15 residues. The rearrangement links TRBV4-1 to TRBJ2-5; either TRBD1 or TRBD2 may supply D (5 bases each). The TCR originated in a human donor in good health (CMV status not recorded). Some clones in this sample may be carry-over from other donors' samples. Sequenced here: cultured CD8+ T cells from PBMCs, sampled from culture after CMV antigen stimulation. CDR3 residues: CASSPEGLLQETQYF. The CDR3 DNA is TGCGCCAGCAGCCCTGAGGGGCTACTGCAAGAGACCCAGTACTTC.